This is a list of T cell receptor beta chains from one sample in a study of blood T cell repertoires in COVID-19. Sequenced by immunoSEQ multiplex PCR; TCRdb stores in-frame clones only, minus some. The sample includes under 45,000 clones, 86% seen only once; the top ten take about 5%. Sequencing input: peripheral blood. These receptors all come from a man aged 35 to 55 with active COVID-19. Each CDR3 is given with its conserved first and last residue. The D gene is left open where the match is weak. Rows may omit the clone size; those that give it use once, few, many or a size class.

d_gene,j_gene,v_gene,abundance,CDR3aa,CDR3nt
TRBD1,TRBJ1-2,TRBV29-1,-,CSATTGGASGYTF,TGCAGCGCCACCACAGGGGGCGCTTCTGGCTACACCTTC
-,TRBJ2-3,TRBV13,-,CASSLGRGTDTQYF,TGTGCCAGCAGCTTAGGCAGGGGCACAGATACGCAGTATTTT
-,TRBJ1-5,TRBV21-1,-,CASTGRRSSNQPQHF,TGTGCCAGCACCGGCAGGCGTAGTAGCAATCAGCCCCAGCATTTT
-,TRBJ2-2,TRBV5-4,medium-sized,CASSGSVAAGELFF,TGTGCCAGCAGCGGATCAGTAGCGGCCGGGGAGCTGTTTTTT
-,TRBJ1-1,TRBV12-3/TRBV12-4,-,CASNGEHTEAFF,TGTGCCAGCAACGGGGAACACACTGAAGCTTTCTTT
-,TRBJ2-2,TRBV11-2,medium-sized,CASSYRQSGELFF,TGTGCCAGCAGCTACAGGCAATCCGGGGAGCTGTTTTTT
-,TRBJ1-1,TRBV5-6,-,CASSKAGLGRENTEAFF,TGTGCCAGCAGCAAAGCCGGCCTAGGCAGGGAGAACACTGAAGCTTTCTTT
TRBD1,TRBJ1-5,TRBV5-1,-,CASSSHPLDRENQPQHF,TGCGCCAGCAGCTCCCATCCACTAGACAGGGAAAACCAGCCCCAGCATTTT
-,TRBJ2-1,TRBV7-3,-,CASSLTAQGSGEQFF,TGTGCCAGCAGCTTAACGGCGCAGGGTTCGGGTGAGCAGTTCTTC
-,TRBJ2-7,TRBV6-1,-,CASSELEGAYEQYF,TGTGCCAGCAGTGAACTAGAGGGTGCCTACGAGCAGTACTTC
-,TRBJ1-1,TRBV6-4,-,CASSASQGSTEAFF,TGTGCCAGCAGTGCTTCACAGGGAAGCACTGAAGCTTTCTTT
TRBD2,TRBJ2-3,TRBV15,-,CATSRHSGSADTQYF,TGTGCCACCAGCAGGCATAGCGGGAGTGCAGATACGCAGTATTTT
TRBD1,TRBJ1-1,TRBV19,-,CASSHYRGTEAFF,TGTGCCAGTAGTCATTACAGGGGGACTGAAGCTTTCTTT
-,TRBJ2-3,TRBV5-1,-,CASSLEGRGYTDTQYF,TGCGCCAGCAGCTTGGAGGGCAGGGGATACACAGATACGCAGTATTTT
TRBD2,TRBJ2-7,TRBV28,-,CASRASRTSGGTYEQYF,TGTGCCAGCAGGGCCTCTCGGACTAGCGGGGGGACCTACGAGCAGTACTTC